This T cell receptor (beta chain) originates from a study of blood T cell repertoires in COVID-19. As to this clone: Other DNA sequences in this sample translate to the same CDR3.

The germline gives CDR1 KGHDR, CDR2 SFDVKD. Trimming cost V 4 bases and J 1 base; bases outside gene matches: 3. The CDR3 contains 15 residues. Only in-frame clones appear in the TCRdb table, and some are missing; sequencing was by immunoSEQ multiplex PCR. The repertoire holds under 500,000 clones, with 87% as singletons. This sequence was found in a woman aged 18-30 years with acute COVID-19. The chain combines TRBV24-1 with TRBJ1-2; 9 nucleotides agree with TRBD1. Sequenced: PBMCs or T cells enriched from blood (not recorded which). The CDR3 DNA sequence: TGTGCCACCAGTGACCCGGGACAGGGTAACTATGGCTACACCTTC. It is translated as CATSDPGQGNYGYTF.